This T cell receptor (beta chain) emerged from a study of cytomegalovirus exposure and HLA in healthy donors. Study-wide results and limits: Among immune exposure information, only CMV serostatus was available. Reportedly, fewer N-insertions than the approximately 600-donor mean appeared in an Asian-associated ancestry cluster in a later analysis.

60 Vbeta and 13 Jbeta primers were used in PCR. Only in-frame clones appear in the TCRdb table, and some are missing; sequencing was by immunoSEQ multiplex PCR. Of 100,000 to 150,000 clones in the sample, roughly 77% are singletons; the top ten hold 1.1%. This clone was detected only a few times. Its antigen is not identified. This CDR3 region has 13 residues. Germline-derived CDR1 and CDR2 are MNHNY and SVGAGI (reference sequence). With V trimmed by 2 bases and J by 14 bases, 6 bases remained unmatched. The sample comprised PBMCs. The rearrangement links TRBV6-6 to TRBJ2-1, with 10 bases lining up with TRBD2. The TCR sequence derives from a woman aged 30 to 39 in good health and CMV-seronegative. The CDR3, as DNA: TGTGCCAGCAGTTACGACGAGAGCGGGGGGGAGTTCTTC. This codes for CASSYDESGGEFF.